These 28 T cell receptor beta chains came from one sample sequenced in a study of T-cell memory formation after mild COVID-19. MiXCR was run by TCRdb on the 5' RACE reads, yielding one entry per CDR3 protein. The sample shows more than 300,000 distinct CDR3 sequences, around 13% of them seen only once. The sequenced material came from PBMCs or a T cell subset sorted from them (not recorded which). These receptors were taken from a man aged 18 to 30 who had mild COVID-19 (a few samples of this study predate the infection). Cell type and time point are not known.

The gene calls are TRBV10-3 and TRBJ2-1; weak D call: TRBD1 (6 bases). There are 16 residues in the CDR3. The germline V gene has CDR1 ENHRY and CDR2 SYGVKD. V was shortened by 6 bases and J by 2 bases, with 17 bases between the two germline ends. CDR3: CAISLSPRGAYNEQFF. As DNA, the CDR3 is TGTGCCATCAGCCTAAGTCCCAGGGGCGCCTACAATGAGCAGTTCTTC.

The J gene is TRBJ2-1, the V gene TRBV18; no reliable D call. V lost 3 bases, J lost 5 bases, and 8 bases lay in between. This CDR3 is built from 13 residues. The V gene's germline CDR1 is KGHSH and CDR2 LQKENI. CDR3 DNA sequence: TGTGCCAGCTCACCTAAAACAGACAATGAGCAGTTCTTC. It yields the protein CASSPKTDNEQFF.

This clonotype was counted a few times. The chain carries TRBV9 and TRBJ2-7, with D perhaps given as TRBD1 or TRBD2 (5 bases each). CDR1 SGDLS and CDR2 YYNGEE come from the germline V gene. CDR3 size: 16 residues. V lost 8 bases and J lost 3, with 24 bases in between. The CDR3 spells CARQTLRGRAYYEQYV. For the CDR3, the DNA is TGTGCCAGACAAACTTTACGGGGCAGGGCTTACTACGAGCAGTACGTC.

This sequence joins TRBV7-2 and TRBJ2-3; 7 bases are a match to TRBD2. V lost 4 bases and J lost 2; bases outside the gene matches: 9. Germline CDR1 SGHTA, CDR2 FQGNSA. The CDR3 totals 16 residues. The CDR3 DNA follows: TGTGCCAGCAGCTCGTACTCGGGGGGACTCACAGATACGCAGTATTTT. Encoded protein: CASSSYSGGLTDTQYF.

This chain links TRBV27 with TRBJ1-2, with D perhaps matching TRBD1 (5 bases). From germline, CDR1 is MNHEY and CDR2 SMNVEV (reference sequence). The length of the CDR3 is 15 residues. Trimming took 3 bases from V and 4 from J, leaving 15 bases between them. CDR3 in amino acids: CASSFRDVSFYGYTF. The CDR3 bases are TGTGCCAGCAGTTTCCGGGACGTCTCTTTCTATGGCTACACCTTC.

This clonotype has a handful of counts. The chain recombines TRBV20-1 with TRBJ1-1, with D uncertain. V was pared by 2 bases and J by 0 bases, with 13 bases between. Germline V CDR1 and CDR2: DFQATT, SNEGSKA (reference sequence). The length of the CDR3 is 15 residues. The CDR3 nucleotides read TGCAGTGCTAGAAAGGGAGGCGGCTTGAACACTGAAGCTTTCTTT. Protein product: CSARKGGGLNTEAFF.

The CDR3 nucleotides read TGCAGCGTGAGCCGGGACACCCAAGAGACCCAGTACTTC. It codes for CSVSRDTQETQYF. The chain joins TRBV29-1 to TRBJ2-5, with D possibly TRBD1 on 6 matching bases. Germline CDR1 reads SQVTM; CDR2 reads ANQGSEA. The CDR3 has 13 amino acids. Trimming took off 6 bases at V and 1 base at J, with 12 bases between the two ends.

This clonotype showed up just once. The CDR3 loop reads CASTIPLAGANTQETQYF. DNA of the CDR3: TGTGCCAGCACCATCCCACTGGCGGGGGCAAATACTCAAGAGACCCAGTACTTC. The chain joins TRBV7-9 to TRBJ2-5; possibly TRBD2 for D (7 bases). The ends were cut back, 7 bases at V and 2 bases at J, with 26 bases in the middle. Germline V gene lookup returns CDR1 SEHNR and CDR2 FQNEAQ (reference sequence). The CDR3 sequence is 18 residues long.

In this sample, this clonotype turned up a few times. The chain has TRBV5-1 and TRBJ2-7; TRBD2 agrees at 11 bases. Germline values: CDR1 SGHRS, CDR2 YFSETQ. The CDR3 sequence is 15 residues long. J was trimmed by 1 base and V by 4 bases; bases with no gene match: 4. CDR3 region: CASSRTSGPSYEQYF. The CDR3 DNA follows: TGCGCCAGCAGCAGGACTAGCGGGCCTTCCTACGAGCAGTACTTC.

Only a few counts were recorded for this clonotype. CDR3 in DNA: TGCGCCAGCAGCCTCTCGCTATCTGGTGATGAGCAGTTCTTC. It yields the protein CASSLSLSGDEQFF. This rearrangement joins TRBV4-1 to TRBJ2-1; D call uncertain. Germline V gene sequence: CDR1 MGHRA, CDR2 YSYEKL. This CDR3 is 14 amino acids long. The V and J ends lost 4 bases and 8 bases respectively, with 15 bases between them.

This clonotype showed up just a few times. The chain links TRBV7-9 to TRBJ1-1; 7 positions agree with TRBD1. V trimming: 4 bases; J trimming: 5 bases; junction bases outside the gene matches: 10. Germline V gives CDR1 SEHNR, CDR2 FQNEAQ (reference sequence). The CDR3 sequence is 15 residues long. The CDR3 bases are TGTGCCAGCAGCTCACGACAGGGCCTATGGACTGAAGCTTTCTTT. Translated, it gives CASSSRQGLWTEAFF. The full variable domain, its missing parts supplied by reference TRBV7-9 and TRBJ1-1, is DTGVSQNPRHKITKRGQNVTFRCDPISEHNRLYWYRQTLGQGPEFLTYFQNEAQLEKSRLLSDRFSAERPKGSFSTLEIQRTEQGDSAMYLCASSSRQGLWTEAFFGQGTRLTVV.

CDR3 DNA sequence: TGCAGTGCTAGACTAGCGGGCTCCTACAATGAGCAGTTCTTC. Amino acid sequence: CSARLAGSYNEQFF. J is TRBJ2-1 and V is TRBV20-1; TRBD2 matches 8 bases. V lost 2 bases, J lost 0 bases, and 0 bases stayed unmatched. CDR1 and CDR2 (germline): DFQATT, SNEGSKA (reference sequence). The CDR3 spans 14 residues.

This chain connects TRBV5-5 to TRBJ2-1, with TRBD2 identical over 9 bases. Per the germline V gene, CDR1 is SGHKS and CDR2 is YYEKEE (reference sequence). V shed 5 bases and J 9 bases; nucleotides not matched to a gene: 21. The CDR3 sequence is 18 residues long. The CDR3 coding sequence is TGTGCCAGCAGTTATCCATCGACTAGCGGCGCCTGGAAAGCTGAGCAGTTCTTC. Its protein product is CASSYPSTSGAWKAEQFF.

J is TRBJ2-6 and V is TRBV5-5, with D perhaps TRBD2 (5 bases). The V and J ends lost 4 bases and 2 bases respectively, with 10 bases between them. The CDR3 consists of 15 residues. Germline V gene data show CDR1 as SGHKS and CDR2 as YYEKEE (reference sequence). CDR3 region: CASSPWEPGANVLTF. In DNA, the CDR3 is TGTGCCAGCAGCCCTTGGGAGCCTGGGGCCAACGTCCTGACTTTC.

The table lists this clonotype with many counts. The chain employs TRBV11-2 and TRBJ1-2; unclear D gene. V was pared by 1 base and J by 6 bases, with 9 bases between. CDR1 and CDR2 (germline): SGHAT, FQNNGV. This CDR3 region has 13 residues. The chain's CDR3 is CASSLAGLHGYTF. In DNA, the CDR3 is TGTGCCAGCAGCTTAGCGGGGTTGCATGGCTACACCTTC.

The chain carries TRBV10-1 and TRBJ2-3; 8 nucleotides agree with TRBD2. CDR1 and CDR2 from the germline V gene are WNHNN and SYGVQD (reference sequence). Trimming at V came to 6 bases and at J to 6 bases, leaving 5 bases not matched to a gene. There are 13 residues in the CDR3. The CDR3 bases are TGCGCCAGCAGCCGGGGGGGCTCGGATACGCAGTATTTT. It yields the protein CASSRGGSDTQYF.

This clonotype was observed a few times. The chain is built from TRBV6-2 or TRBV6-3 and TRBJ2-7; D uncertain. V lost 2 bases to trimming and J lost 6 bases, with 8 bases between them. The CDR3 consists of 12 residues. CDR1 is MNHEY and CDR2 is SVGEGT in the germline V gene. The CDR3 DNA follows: TGTGCCAGCAGTTACCCCCTCGGCGAGCAGTACGTC. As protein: CASSYPLGEQYV.

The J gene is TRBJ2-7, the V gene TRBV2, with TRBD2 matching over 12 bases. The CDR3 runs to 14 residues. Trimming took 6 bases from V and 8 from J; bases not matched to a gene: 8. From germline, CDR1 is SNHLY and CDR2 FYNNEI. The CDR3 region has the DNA TGTGCCAGCAGGGACTGGACTAGCGGGACGCAGCAGTACGTC. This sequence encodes CASRDWTSGTQQYV.

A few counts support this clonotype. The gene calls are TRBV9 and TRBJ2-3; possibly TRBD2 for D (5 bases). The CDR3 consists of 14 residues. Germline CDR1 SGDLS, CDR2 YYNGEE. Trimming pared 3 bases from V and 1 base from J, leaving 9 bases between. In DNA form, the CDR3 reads TGTGCCAGCAGCGGGGGAGCGGGCACAGATACGCAGTATTTT. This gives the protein CASSGGAGTDTQYF.

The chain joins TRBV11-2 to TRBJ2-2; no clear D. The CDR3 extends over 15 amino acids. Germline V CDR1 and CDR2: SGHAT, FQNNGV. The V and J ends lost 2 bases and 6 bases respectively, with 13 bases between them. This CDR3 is CASSLWVTTAGELFF. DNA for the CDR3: TGTGCCAGCAGCTTATGGGTCACTACGGCCGGGGAGCTGTTTTTT.

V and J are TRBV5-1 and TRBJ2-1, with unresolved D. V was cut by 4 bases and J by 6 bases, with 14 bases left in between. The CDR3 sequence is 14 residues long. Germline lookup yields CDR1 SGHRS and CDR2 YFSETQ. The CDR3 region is CASSVRSNSNEQFF. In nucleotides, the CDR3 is TGCGCCAGCAGCGTTCGCAGCAATTCCAATGAGCAGTTCTTC.

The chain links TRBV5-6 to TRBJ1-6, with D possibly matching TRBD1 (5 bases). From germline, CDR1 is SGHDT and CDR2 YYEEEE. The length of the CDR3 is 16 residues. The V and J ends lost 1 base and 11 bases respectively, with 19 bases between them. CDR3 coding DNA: TGTGCCAGCAGCTTGTTTGGGACCCGCGTCAGTCCACCCCTCCACTTT. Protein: CASSLFGTRVSPPLHF.

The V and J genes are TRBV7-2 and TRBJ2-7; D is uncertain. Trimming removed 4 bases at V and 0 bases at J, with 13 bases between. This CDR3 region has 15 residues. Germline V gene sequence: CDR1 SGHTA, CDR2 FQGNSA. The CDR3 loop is CASSSTTENSYEQYF. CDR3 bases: TGTGCCAGCAGCTCCACGACGGAGAACTCCTACGAGCAGTACTTC.

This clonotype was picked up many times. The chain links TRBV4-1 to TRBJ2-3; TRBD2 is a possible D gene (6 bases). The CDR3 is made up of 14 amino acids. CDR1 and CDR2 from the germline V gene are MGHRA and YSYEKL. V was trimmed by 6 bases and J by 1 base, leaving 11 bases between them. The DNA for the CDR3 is TGCGCCAGCAGAGAGACGGGGGGCACAGATACGCAGTATTTT. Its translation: CASRETGGTDTQYF.

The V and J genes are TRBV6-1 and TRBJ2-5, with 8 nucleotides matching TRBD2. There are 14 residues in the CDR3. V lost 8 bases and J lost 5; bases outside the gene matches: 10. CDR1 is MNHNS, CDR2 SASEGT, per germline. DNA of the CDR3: TGTGCCAGCGTGTCGGGGGGGCTAGAGGAGACCCAGTACTTC. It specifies CASVSGGLEETQYF.

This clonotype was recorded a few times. CDR3 amino acids: CAWTPYRGMQTQYF. In nucleotides, the CDR3 is TGTGCCTGGACTCCTTACCGGGGGATGCAGACCCAGTACTTC. The chain joins TRBV30 to TRBJ2-5; D possibly corresponds to TRBD2 (6 bases). V dropped 4 bases and J dropped 6 bases, with 18 bases sitting between them. The germline V gene has CDR1 GTSNPN and CDR2 SVGIG (reference sequence). The CDR3 is 14 residues long.

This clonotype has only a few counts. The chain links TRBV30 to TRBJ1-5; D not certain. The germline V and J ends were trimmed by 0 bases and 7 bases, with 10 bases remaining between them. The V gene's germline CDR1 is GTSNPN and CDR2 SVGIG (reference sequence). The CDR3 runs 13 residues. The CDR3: CAWSVEWQQPQHF. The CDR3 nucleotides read TGTGCCTGGAGTGTTGAATGGCAACAGCCCCAGCATTTT.

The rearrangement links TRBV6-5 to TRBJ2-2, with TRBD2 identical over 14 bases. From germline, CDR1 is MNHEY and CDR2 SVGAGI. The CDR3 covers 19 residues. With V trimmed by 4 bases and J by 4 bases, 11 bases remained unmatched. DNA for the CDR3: TGTGCCAGCAGTTCCATCTCAGGACTAGCGGGGGGTCGCACCGGGGAGCTGTTTTTT. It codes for CASSSISGLAGGRTGELFF.